The rows below give T cell receptor beta chains drawn from one sample of a study of cytomegalovirus exposure and HLA in healthy donors. Profiled with immunoSEQ multiplex PCR; TCRdb holds only in-frame clones, not every one. The sample lists about 170,000 clones; approximately 65% were seen once. The sequenced material came from PBMCs. The receptors were gathered from a man aged 35 to 55 in good health and CMV-seronegative. The CDR3 runs from the conserved cysteine through the conserved F or W. D genes are given only for firm matches. Some rows mark clone size as missing; the rest say once, few, many or name a class of expanded clone.

CDR3: CASRKISGSYNEQFF
DNA: TGCGCCAGCAGGAAAATTAGCGGGAGCTACAATGAGCAGTTCTTC
D: TRBD2
J: TRBJ2-1
V: TRBV4-1
size: .

CDR3: CAWTVQETQYF
DNA: TGTGCCTGGACAGTCCAAGAGACCCAGTACTTC
D: .
J: TRBJ2-5
V: TRBV30
size: few

CDR3: CASSRDRIMNTEAFF
DNA: TGTGCCAGTAGTAGGGACAGAATCATGAACACTGAAGCTTTCTTT
D: TRBD1
J: TRBJ1-1
V: TRBV19
size: .

CDR3: CASSDRTGYNGYTF
DNA: TGTGCCAGCAGTGATCGGACAGGGTATAACGGCTACACCTTC
D: TRBD1
J: TRBJ1-2
V: TRBV6-1
size: .

CDR3: CASSVVAAREYF
DNA: TGTGCCAGCAGCGTAGTAGCCGCGAGAGAGTACTTC
D: .
J: TRBJ2-7
V: TRBV9
size: .

CDR3: CASSYNRGVERSPLHF
DNA: TGTGCCAGCAGTTACAACAGGGGGGTGGAACGGTCACCCCTCCACTTT
D: TRBD1
J: TRBJ1-6
V: TRBV6-5
size: few

CDR3: CASSLQGGRTGELFF
DNA: TGCGCCAGCAGCTTGCAGGGGGGAAGGACCGGGGAGCTGTTTTTT
D: .
J: TRBJ2-2
V: TRBV5-1
size: .

CDR3: CASQHIANTIYF
DNA: TGTGCCAGCCAACACATAGCCAACACCATATATTTT
D: .
J: TRBJ1-3
V: TRBV5-5
size: .

CDR3: CASSALDGGYNEQFF
DNA: TGTGCCAGCAGTGCCCTAGACGGGGGGTACAATGAGCAGTTCTTC
D: TRBD2
J: TRBJ2-1
V: TRBV6-4
size: .

CDR3: CASSQDPGSGSPLHF
DNA: TGTGCCAGCAGCCAAGATCCAGGGTCTGGTTCACCCCTCCACTTT
D: .
J: TRBJ1-6
V: TRBV14
size: .

CDR3: CARSGGTYNEQFF
DNA: TGTGCCAGGAGCGGGGGGACCTACAATGAGCAGTTCTTC
D: TRBD2
J: TRBJ2-1
V: TRBV19
size: .

CDR3: CASSSGTVNQPQHF
DNA: TGTGCCAGCAGCTCGGGGACAGTCAATCAGCCCCAGCATTTT
D: TRBD1
J: TRBJ1-5
V: TRBV7-2
size: .

CDR3: CASQLGQNTEAFF
DNA: TGTGCCAGTCAACTTGGACAGAACACTGAAGCTTTCTTT
D: .
J: TRBJ1-1
V: TRBV19
size: .

CDR3: CASRRVPGGPLFF
DNA: TGTGCCAGCAGGAGGGTACCCGGGGGGCCGCTGTTTTTT
D: .
J: TRBJ2-2
V: TRBV2
size: .

CDR3: CASSLGGTGANVLTF
DNA: TGTGCCAGCAGTCTAGGGGGAACTGGGGCCAACGTCCTGACTTTC
D: .
J: TRBJ2-6
V: TRBV6-5
size: .

CDR3: CASSLGQNYGYTF
DNA: TGCGCCAGCAGCTTGGGGCAGAACTATGGCTACACCTTC
D: .
J: TRBJ1-2
V: TRBV5-1
size: few

CDR3: CSASLVYEQYF
DNA: TGCAGTGCTAGTTTAGTCTACGAGCAGTACTTC
D: .
J: TRBJ2-7
V: TRBV20-1
size: once

CDR3: CASGKGGGVTDTQYF
DNA: TGTGCCAGCGGGAAAGGGGGGGGTGTTACAGATACGCAGTATTTT
D: .
J: TRBJ2-3
V: TRBV7-6
size: once

CDR3: CASSMVGQGAVRTEAFF
DNA: TGTGCCAGTAGTATGGTAGGACAGGGGGCGGTAAGAACTGAAGCTTTCTTT
D: TRBD1
J: TRBJ1-1
V: TRBV19
size: few

CDR3: CASSEVGGRGGETQYF
DNA: TGTGCCAGCAGTGAAGTCGGAGGGAGGGGGGGAGAGACCCAGTACTTC
D: .
J: TRBJ2-5
V: TRBV6-1
size: few

CDR3: CASSARPQNLDREIYEQYF
DNA: TGTGCCAGCAGCGCCAGGCCACAAAATTTGGACAGGGAGATCTACGAGCAGTACTTC
D: TRBD1
J: TRBJ2-7
V: TRBV9
size: .

CDR3: CASTGGSSYNSPLHF
DNA: TGTGCCAGCACGGGGGGTAGCTCCTATAATTCACCCCTCCACTTT
D: .
J: TRBJ1-6
V: TRBV6-1
size: .

CDR3: CASSLAGGSYEQYF
DNA: TGTGCCAGCAGCTTAGCAGGGGGCTCCTACGAGCAGTACTTC
D: .
J: TRBJ2-7
V: TRBV7-6
size: few

CDR3: CASRASGGFQETQYF
DNA: TGCGCCAGCAGGGCTAGCGGGGGTTTTCAAGAGACCCAGTACTTC
D: TRBD2
J: TRBJ2-5
V: TRBV5-1
size: .

CDR3: CASSLGGPGRRGDNEQFF
DNA: TGTGCCAGCAGCTTAGGGGGACCTGGAAGACGGGGGGACAATGAGCAGTTCTTC
D: TRBD2
J: TRBJ2-1
V: TRBV7-2
size: few

CDR3: CAWSVWTTAAYEQYF
DNA: TGTGCCTGGAGTGTCTGGACTACCGCCGCCTACGAGCAGTACTTC
D: .
J: TRBJ2-7
V: TRBV30
size: few

CDR3: CASSMKGFASGANVLTF
DNA: TGTGCCAGTAGTATGAAGGGGTTTGCGTCTGGGGCCAACGTCCTGACTTTC
D: .
J: TRBJ2-6
V: TRBV19
size: few

CDR3: CASSLGLTVTHTDTQYF
DNA: TGTGCCAGCAGCTTAGGGCTCACAGTCACACACACAGATACGCAGTATTTT
D: .
J: TRBJ2-3
V: TRBV7-2
size: once

CDR3: CASSLNRGFGIQYF
DNA: TGTGCCAGCAGCTTAAACAGGGGGTTTGGCATTCAGTACTTC
D: TRBD1
J: TRBJ2-4
V: TRBV7-8
size: .

CDR3: CASSGRTGNVEKLFF
DNA: TGTGCCAGCAGCGGCCGGACAGGAAACGTTGAAAAACTGTTTTTT
D: TRBD1
J: TRBJ1-4
V: TRBV7-2
size: few

CDR3: CASTSGTGTYEQYF
DNA: TGTGCCAGCACTTCCGGGACAGGGACCTACGAGCAGTACTTC
D: TRBD1
J: TRBJ2-7
V: TRBV6-5
size: once

CDR3: CASSLAGLAGETQYF
DNA: TGTGCCAGCAGCTTAGCGGGACTAGCGGGAGAGACCCAGTACTTC
D: TRBD2
J: TRBJ2-5
V: TRBV7-2
size: .

CDR3: CASSDIWAGEVDEQYF
DNA: TGTGCCAGCAGCGATATATGGGCGGGAGAGGTCGACGAGCAGTACTTC
D: TRBD2
J: TRBJ2-7
V: TRBV19
size: .

CDR3: CASSEGVSWYNEQFF
DNA: TGTGCCAGCAGTGAAGGGGTTAGCTGGTACAATGAGCAGTTCTTC
D: .
J: TRBJ2-1
V: TRBV2
size: .

CDR3: CASSTLAGRHERFF
DNA: TGTGCCAGTAGTACTTTAGCGGGACGGCATGAGCGGTTCTTC
D: TRBD2
J: TRBJ2-1
V: TRBV19
size: once

CDR3: CASSARTGFEAFF
DNA: TGTGCCAGCAGTGCACGGACAGGGTTTGAAGCTTTCTTT
D: TRBD1
J: TRBJ1-1
V: TRBV28
size: few

CDR3: CASRTSGGGSEQFF
DNA: TGCGCCAGCCGGACTAGCGGGGGGGGTAGTGAGCAGTTCTTC
D: TRBD2
J: TRBJ2-1
V: TRBV5-1
size: .

CDR3: CASTDTRGRYEQYF
DNA: TGTGCCAGCACCGATACCAGGGGACGCTACGAGCAGTACTTC
D: .
J: TRBJ2-7
V: TRBV6-1
size: .

CDR3: CASSQFRGMGYEQYF
DNA: TGTGCCAGCAGCCAGTTCAGGGGAATGGGTTACGAGCAGTACTTC
D: .
J: TRBJ2-7
V: TRBV7-2
size: .